The 9 T cell receptor beta chains listed next were all sequenced from one sample in a study of blood T cell repertoires in COVID-19. Measured with immunoSEQ multiplex PCR; TCRdb has only the in-frame clones, and not every one. The data contain around 90,000 clones, approximately 90% of them singletons. Sequencing was carried out using peripheral blood. These receptors came from a male donor with acute or convalescent COVID-19.

The chain is built from TRBV5-1 and TRBJ1-2; TRBD1 is a possible D gene (5 bases). The CDR3 is 13 residues long. With 0 bases removed from V and 8 bases from J, the gap between germline ends came to 11 bases. Looked up from germline, CDR1 is SGHRS and CDR2 is YFSETQ. CDR3 protein: CASSLVGTHGYTF. The CDR3 nucleotides are TGCGCCAGCAGCTTGGTGGGGACTCACGGCTACACCTTC.

This clone was seen a single time. The genes are TRBV11-3 and TRBJ2-7; D perhaps matches TRBD2 (5 bases). The V gene's germline CDR1 is SGHNT and CDR2 YENEEA. CDR3 length: 14 residues. Trimming pared 1 base from V and 5 bases from J, leaving 12 bases between. CDR3 loop: CASSLGGINNEQYF. In nucleotides, the CDR3 is TGTGCCAGCAGCTTAGGAGGGATTAACAACGAGCAGTACTTC.

The gene calls are TRBV5-6 and TRBJ2-1, with 7 positions matching TRBD1. V gave up 2 bases and J gave up 3 bases; unmatched junction bases: 5. The CDR3 spans 15 residues. Germline V gene data show CDR1 as SGHDT and CDR2 as YYEEEE. In DNA form, the CDR3 reads TGTGCCAGCAGCTTCAAGGGGGCTGGCTACAATGAGCAGTTCTTC. It yields the protein CASSFKGAGYNEQFF.

In the case of this clone: At one end, the junction sequence differs from germline, possibly due to a read error. The genes are TRBV7-7 and TRBJ2-7; TRBD1 matches 7 bases. CDR3 length equals 16 residues. Germline lookup yields CDR1 SSHAT and CDR2 FNYEAQ (reference sequence). The CDR3 spells CASSFGPESGGYEQYF. CDR3 sequence (DNA): TGTGCTAGCAGCTTTGGCCCGGAGTCAGGGGGCTACGAGCAGTACTTC. The full variable domain, completed using reference TRBV7-7 and TRBJ2-7, is GAGVSQSPRYKVTKRGQDVTLRCDPISSHATLYWYQQALGQGPEFLTYFNYEAQPDKSGLPSDRFSAERPEGSISTLTIQRTEQRDSAMYRCASSFGPESGGYEQYFGPGTRLTVT.

The V gene is TRBV30, the J gene TRBJ1-2, with 7 bases identical to TRBD1. Per the germline V gene, CDR1 is GTSNPN and CDR2 is SVGIG (reference sequence). V lost 5 bases and J lost 8; bases outside the gene matches: 14. The CDR3 has 14 residues. CDR3 DNA sequence: TGTGCCTGGGCAAATCGACAGGGTAATTACGGCTACACCTTC. This gives the protein CAWANRQGNYGYTF.

The chain carries TRBV15 and TRBJ2-7; D not resolved. In germline, CDR1 is LNHNV, CDR2 YYDKDF (reference sequence). V lost 0 bases to trimming and J lost 2 bases, with 11 bases between them. CDR3 length: 15 amino acids. The CDR3 spells CATSRDKQPTYEQYF. The CDR3 DNA follows: TGTGCCACCAGCAGAGATAAACAGCCCACCTACGAGCAGTACTTC.

For the CDR3, the DNA is TGTGCCAGCTCACCATCCGGGACCTATAATTCACCCCTCCACTTT. It encodes CASSPSGTYNSPLHF. This chain links TRBV18 with TRBJ1-6, with no clear D. Trimming stripped 2 bases from V and 2 bases from J, with 7 bases between. Germline CDR1 is KGHSH and CDR2 is LQKENI. This CDR3 region has 15 residues.

The sample holds one count of this clone. The chain links TRBV19 to TRBJ1-5; TRBD1 matches at 9 bases. CDR1 is LNHDA, CDR2 SQIVND, per germline (reference sequence). The CDR3 extends over 18 amino acids. The J segment lost 6 bases and the V segment lost 4 bases, leaving 16 bases of the junction unmatched. Here the CDR3 reads CASSTTGTGNLFGQPQHF. The CDR3 DNA follows: TGTGCCAGTAGTACTACCGGGACAGGGAATTTATTTGGTCAGCCCCAGCATTTT.

This chain uses TRBV5-4 with TRBJ1-3, with TRBD1 as a possible D gene (5 bases). Looked up from germline, CDR1 is SGHNT and CDR2 is YYREEE (reference sequence). The CDR3 has 18 residues. Trimming removed 1 base at V and 1 base at J, with 18 bases between. Here the CDR3 reads CASSLRMAGRFSGNTIYF. In nucleotides, the CDR3 is TGTGCCAGCAGCTTGAGAATGGCAGGGAGGTTTTCTGGAAACACCATATATTTT. Supplemented by reference TRBV5-4 and TRBJ1-3, the full variable domain reads ETGVTQSPTHLIKTRGQQVTLRCSSQSGHNTVSWYQQALGQGPQFIFQYYREEENGRGNFPPRFSGLQFPNYSSELNVNALELDDSALYLCASSLRMAGRFSGNTIYFGEGSWLTVV.